Sequencing of this T cell receptor (beta chain) was carried out in a study of CD8+ T cells in alopecia areata. Across the whole study: Affected scalp percentage gauged treated patients' severity.

Details on this clone: The antigen remains unidentified.

CDR1 DFQATT and CDR2 SNEGSKA come from the germline V gene (reference sequence). CDR3 size: 11 residues. With V trimmed by 6 bases and J by 15 bases, 5 bases remained unmatched. Extraction and reverse transcription of RNA yielded cDNA as the sequencing template. The method was immunoSEQ multiplex PCR; TCRdb's version includes in-frame clones alone and lacks a portion of them. Of more than 200,000 clones in the sample, roughly 44% were seen once. Findings of the study overall: Tofacitinib did not eliminate many expanded lesional clones from scalp or blood. Shared TCR sequences were less clear between patients than in mice, possibly partly from HLA diversity.

The treatment is: oral pan-JAK inhibitor, 5-10 mg twice daily. Sequenced material: CD4+ T cells sorted from blood, taken at approximately week 36, from a patient treated with tofacitinib. This clonotype was obtained from a human donor with alopecia areata. J is TRBJ2-1 and V is TRBV20-1, with 13 bases matching TRBD2. The CDR3 DNA is TGCAGTGCAGGGACTAGCGGGAACGTGTTCTTC. It translates to CSAGTSGNVFF.